A selection of T cell receptor beta chains follows, all from one sample in a study of T-cell reconstitution after alpha-beta-depleted transplantation in children. TCRdb reprocessed the PCR reads with MiXCR, giving one entry per CDR3 protein. This table holds 500,000 to 750,000 distinct CDR3 sequences, 10% to 15% found once. The sequences come from PBMCs, mostly from graft donor cells, collected 360 days after TCRalphabeta/CD19-depleted stem cell transplant. All receptors come from a male patient between 10 and 17 years old who had a stem cell transplant for acute myeloid leukemia, so the T cells may come from the graft donor. The conserved cysteine and the conserved F or W are not part of the CDR3 here.

cdr3_aa,cdr3_length,v_call,j_call
ASSRTSGSSDTQY,13,TRBV7-3,TRBJ2-3
ASRRGGQGRVGSYNEQF,17,TRBV28,TRBJ2-1
ATSRERGPLGAGYGYT,16,TRBV15,TRBJ1-2
ASSPLGGSGRGEQF,14,TRBV4-2,TRBJ2-1
ASSVALARVSSYNEQF,16,TRBV9,TRBJ2-1
ASSSISPDSSYEQY,14,TRBV5-8,TRBJ2-7
AISGGSVQETQY,12,TRBV10-3,TRBJ2-5
ASSRDRTVNTEAF,13,TRBV2,TRBJ1-1
ASSPQGPTGVQF,12,TRBV11-2,TRBJ2-1
ASSLRTGGRPHNQPQH,16,TRBV11-2,TRBJ1-5
ATLRDGASYEQY,12,TRBV6-2/TRBV6-3,TRBJ2-7
ASNPSGRLFAHEQY,14,TRBV28,TRBJ2-7
ASGYPGGGPINEQF,14,TRBV27,TRBJ2-1
ASSPLRGPSYNEQF,14,TRBV28,TRBJ2-1
ASSLEKRQGNEQF,13,TRBV12-3/TRBV12-4,TRBJ2-1
ASSLAGDVRSTQY,13,TRBV5-5,TRBJ2-5
SVCGYRVKSRVYNEQF,16,TRBV29-1,TRBJ2-1
ASSLTGGPNEQF,12,TRBV12-3/TRBV12-4,TRBJ2-1
ASSRFRTGGYNEQF,14,TRBV5-1,TRBJ2-1
ASTLRVGPGGGEQY,14,TRBV7-9,TRBJ2-7
ASSVQDRPSYEQY,13,TRBV7-9,TRBJ2-7
ASSLAAGTRANVLT,14,TRBV12-3/TRBV12-4,TRBJ2-6
AISLDRGYEQY,11,TRBV10-3,TRBJ2-7
ATSRDGRGELF,11,TRBV15,TRBJ2-2
ASSLYDRSYEQY,12,TRBV7-8,TRBJ2-7
SVEDLGEETQY,11,TRBV29-1,TRBJ2-5
ATSALTTSTYNEQF,14,TRBV24-1,TRBJ2-1
ASSLAEGRGYSNQPQH,16,TRBV7-6,TRBJ1-5
ASSLLLEPGSFGYT,14,TRBV7-8,TRBJ1-2
ATSGVGVETQY,11,TRBV24-1,TRBJ2-5
ASSVAGLARTPAGELF,16,TRBV9,TRBJ2-2
ASRRDRGQETQY,12,TRBV6-2/TRBV6-3,TRBJ2-5
ASSFFPGSYEQY,12,TRBV28,TRBJ2-7
ASSFHGGGTDTQY,13,TRBV7-3,TRBJ2-3
ASSLRTGWYEQY,12,TRBV28,TRBJ2-7
ASSLARGSGELF,12,TRBV5-1,TRBJ2-2
ASSGIGYEQY,10,TRBV2,TRBJ2-7
ASSFQGGVTEAF,12,TRBV5-1,TRBJ1-1
ASSYTTGLAGGSEQF,15,TRBV7-8,TRBJ2-1
ASSLSNPGLTFEQY,14,TRBV28,TRBJ2-7
ASSQAVEKLF,10,TRBV12-3/TRBV12-4,TRBJ1-4
ASSEWGSPFYGYT,13,TRBV25-1,TRBJ1-2
ASSRPIAGTEAYNEQF,16,TRBV11-2,TRBJ2-1
ASSVASGTGAIPNEQF,16,TRBV9,TRBJ2-1
ASSLYTLMGPTYEQY,15,TRBV11-1,TRBJ2-7
APFTGDGGRGRNEQF,15,TRBV2,TRBJ2-1
ASSQDRRPLEAF,12,TRBV4-3,TRBJ1-1
SASYLRGRADYEQY,14,TRBV20-1,TRBJ2-7
ASSLFERVNEQF,12,TRBV28,TRBJ2-1
SVEDPLAGTPYEQY,14,TRBV29-1,TRBJ2-7
ASSSDRVEETQY,12,TRBV7-9,TRBJ2-5
SVRDPDTQY,9,TRBV29-1,TRBJ2-3
ATSRPESPRGPAF,13,TRBV15,TRBJ1-1